These T cell receptor beta chains were read from a single sample in a study of blood T cells in healthy people across ages. TCRdb redid the calling of the 5' RACE reads with MiXCR, one entry per CDR3 protein. The sample records about 1.8 million distinct CDR3 sequences, about 50% being singletons. The sample comprised blood. Receptors were obtained from a middle-aged woman in good health. Both conserved end residues are part of each CDR3. D genes are given only for firm matches. Size is stated for part of the rows, as once, few or many counts, or as a class when the clone is expanded.

>few|TRBJ1-2|TRBV12-3/TRBV12-4|TRBD1
CASSLSSGGAGYGYTF
TGTGCCAGCAGTTTATCATCAGGGGGCGCTGGTTATGGCTACACCTTC
>.|TRBJ2-1|TRBV4-3|.
CASSQGRGIYNEQFF
TGCGCCAGCAGCCAAGGTAGAGGGATTTACAATGAGCAGTTCTTC
>.|TRBJ2-3|TRBV28|.
CASSWSPRSGGKDTQYF
TGTGCCAGCAGTTGGTCCCCCCGCTCAGGGGGGAAAGATACGCAGTATTTT
>.|TRBJ2-4|TRBV25-1|.
CASSDIGLDVQYF
TGTGCCAGCAGTGACATCGGGTTGGACGTTCAGTACTTC
>.|TRBJ2-1|TRBV20-1|.
CSARGVRGTLYNEQFF
TGCAGTGCTAGAGGCGTTAGGGGGACTCTGTATAATGAGCAGTTCTTC
>.|TRBJ1-4|TRBV7-9|TRBD1
CASSFRPQGTGEKLFF
TGTGCCAGCAGCTTCCGACCACAGGGGACGGGTGAAAAACTGTTTTTT
>.|TRBJ1-2|TRBV29-1|.
CSVPFIYRGSANYGYTF
TGCAGCGTTCCCTTTATTTATAGGGGATCAGCTAACTATGGCTACACCTTC
>.|TRBJ2-7|TRBV11-2|TRBD1
CASSPRDSHPYEQYF
TGTGCCAGCAGCCCCAGGGACAGTCATCCCTACGAGCAGTACTTC
>few|TRBJ2-5|TRBV28|.
CASSSGGNQETQYF
TGTGCCAGCAGTTCTGGAGGGAACCAAGAGACCCAGTACTTC
>.|TRBJ2-5|TRBV7-9|.
CASSPNGSEQYF
TGTGCCAGCAGCCCGAACGGCTCTGAGCAGTACTTC
>.|TRBJ2-5|TRBV4-2|.
CASSQPRDEQYF
TGTGCCAGCAGCCAACCCCGGGATGAGCAGTACTTC
>.|TRBJ1-5|TRBV7-2|TRBD1
CVSSLVPGGIWDDSNQPQHF
TGTGTCAGCAGCTTAGTCCCAGGGGGGATATGGGACGATAGCAATCAGCCCCAGCATTTT
>few|TRBJ2-7|TRBV29-1|TRBD1
CSVEDRVSYEQYF
TGCAGCGTTGAGGACAGGGTCTCCTACGAGCAGTACTTC
>few|TRBJ2-3|TRBV15|.
CATTRGEIPDTDTQYF
TGTGCCACCACCCGCGGAGAGATACCTGACACAGATACGCAGTATTTT
>few|TRBJ2-5|TRBV7-9|.
CASKSGRVQETQYF
TGTGCCAGCAAATCAGGGCGGGTCCAAGAGACCCAGTACTTC
>few|TRBJ1-2|TRBV6-2/TRBV6-3|.
CASSYSSGRLFNYGYTF
TGTGCCAGCAGTTACTCCAGTGGCAGACTTTTCAACTATGGCTACACCTTC
>few|TRBJ1-1|TRBV7-8|TRBD1
CASSLGTGGDTEAFF
TGTGCCAGCAGCTTAGGGACAGGGGGGGATACTGAAGCTTTCTTT
>few|TRBJ2-1|TRBV5-1|TRBD1
CASSSRTGGRNEQFF
TGCGCCAGCAGCTCGAGGACAGGGGGCCGCAATGAGCAGTTCTTC
>.|TRBJ2-1|TRBV12-3/TRBV12-4|TRBD2
CASSLRGGNNEQFF
TGTGCCAGCAGTCTCCGGGGGGGTAACAATGAGCAGTTCTTC
>.|TRBJ2-5|TRBV11-1|.
CAGSPPVGTQYF
TGTGCCGGCAGCCCGCCCGTGGGGACCCAGTACTTC
>.|TRBJ2-1|TRBV6-1|.
CASSDMGDNEQFF
TGTGCCAGCAGTGATATGGGAGACAATGAGCAGTTCTTC
>.|TRBJ1-2|TRBV18|.
CASSPRFDGYTF
TGTGCCAGCTCACCACGGTTTGACGGCTACACCTTC
>few|TRBJ2-2|TRBV11-3|TRBD1
CASSLDGQGNTGELFF
TGTGCCAGCAGCTTAGATGGACAGGGAAACACCGGGGAGCTGTTTTTT
>few|TRBJ2-1|TRBV7-2|.
CASSLVPSGNNEQFF
TGTGCCAGCAGCTTAGTTCCGTCGGGGAACAATGAGCAGTTCTTC
>few|TRBJ2-5|TRBV24-1|.
CATSDSDYLQETQYF
TGTGCCACCAGTGATTCGGACTATCTACAAGAGACCCAGTACTTC
>.|TRBJ2-1|TRBV2|.
CASTYGGSMKNEQFF
TGTGCCAGCACTTATGGAGGGAGTATGAAGAATGAGCAGTTCTTC
>.|TRBJ1-5|TRBV29-1|TRBD1
CSVMTGESNQPQHF
TGCAGCGTGATGACAGGGGAAAGCAATCAGCCCCAGCATTTT